Below, one T cell receptor beta chain is given with its context. Its specificity is unknown. Libraries were prepared by immunoSEQ multiplex PCR; TCRdb keeps only in-frame clonotypes and omits some of them. Altogether 25,000 to 30,000 clones are present, around 90% being singletons, with the ten largest covering over 10%. This specimen belongs to a study of T cells in localized non-small cell lung cancer. Study findings and constraints: Uninvolved neighboring lung showed the greatest T cell clonality, exceeding tumor.

Germline-derived CDR1 and CDR2 are SGHVS and FNYEAQ. This CDR3 is built from 14 residues. J was trimmed by 8 bases and V by 5 bases; bases with no gene match: 6. The sequenced sample was peripheral blood, obtained before any cancer treatment. The TCR sequence derives from a female donor over 55 with stage III squamous cell lung carcinoma. This chain joins TRBV7-6 and TRBJ1-6; 7 positions agree with TRBD1. For the CDR3, the DNA is TGTGCCAGCAGCCCACAGGGGATAGATTCACCCCTCCACTTT. It encodes CASSPQGIDSPLHF.